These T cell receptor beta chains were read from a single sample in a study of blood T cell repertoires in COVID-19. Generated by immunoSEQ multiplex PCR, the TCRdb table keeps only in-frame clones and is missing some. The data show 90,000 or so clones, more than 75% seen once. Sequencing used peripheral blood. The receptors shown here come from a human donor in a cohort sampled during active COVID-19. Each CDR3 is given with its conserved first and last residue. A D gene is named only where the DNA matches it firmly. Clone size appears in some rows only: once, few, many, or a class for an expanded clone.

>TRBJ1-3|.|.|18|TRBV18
CASSLNTGDRSGGNTIYF
TGTGCCAGCTCACTTAATACCGGAGACCGTTCCGGTGGAAACACCATATATTTT
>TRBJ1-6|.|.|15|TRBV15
CATSPGRGPGSPLHF
TGTGCCACCAGCCCCGGAAGGGGCCCCGGGTCACCCCTCCACTTT
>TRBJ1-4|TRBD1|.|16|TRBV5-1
CASSSGQGSVGGKLFF
TGCGCCAGCAGCTCTGGACAGGGAAGTGTTGGGGGAAAACTGTTTTTT
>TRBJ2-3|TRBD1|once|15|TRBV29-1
CSVTDRVKGTDTQYF
TGCAGCGTTACCGACAGGGTTAAGGGCACAGATACGCAGTATTTT
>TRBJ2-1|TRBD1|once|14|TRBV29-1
CSVDMGQGLRLEFF
TGCAGCGTCGATATGGGACAGGGGTTACGTTTGGAGTTCTTC
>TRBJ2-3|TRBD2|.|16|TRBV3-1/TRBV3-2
CASSRTSGESTDTQYF
TGTGCCAGCAGCCGCACTAGCGGGGAGAGCACAGATACGCAGTATTTT
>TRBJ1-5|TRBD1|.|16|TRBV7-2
CASSLDTDRGNQPQHF
TGTGCCAGCAGCTTAGATACCGACAGGGGAAATCAGCCCCAGCATTTT
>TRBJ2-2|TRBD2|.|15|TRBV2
CASSEGTSVDGELFF
TGTGCCAGCAGTGAGGGGACTAGCGTTGACGGGGAGCTGTTTTTT
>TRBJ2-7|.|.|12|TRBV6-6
CASSQDTYEQYF
TGTGCCAGCAGTCAAGACACGTACGAGCAGTACTTC
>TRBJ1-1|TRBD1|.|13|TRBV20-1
CSASLSPRGKAFF
TGCAGTGCTAGTCTTTCCCCCAGGGGGAAAGCTTTCTTT
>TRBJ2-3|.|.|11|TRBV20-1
CRAEGTDTQYF
TGCAGAGCTGAGGGAACGGATACGCAGTATTTT
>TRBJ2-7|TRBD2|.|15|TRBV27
CASRGTSGSIYEQYF
TGTGCCAGCAGAGGAACTAGCGGGAGTATCTACGAGCAGTACTTC
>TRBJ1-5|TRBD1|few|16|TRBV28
CASSLSWQGANQPQHF
TGTGCCAGCAGTTTATCGTGGCAGGGGGCGAATCAGCCCCAGCATTTT
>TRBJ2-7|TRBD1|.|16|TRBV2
CASRDQGTGTFHEQYF
TGTGCCAGCAGGGACCAGGGGACAGGTACGTTCCACGAGCAGTACTTC
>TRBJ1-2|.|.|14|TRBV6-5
CASSYSHGAYGYTF
TGTGCCAGCAGTTACTCTCATGGGGCCTATGGCTACACCTTC
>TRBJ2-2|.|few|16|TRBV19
CASSLTSFLNTGELFF
TGTGCCAGTAGTCTCACTAGCTTTTTGAACACCGGGGAGCTGTTTTTT